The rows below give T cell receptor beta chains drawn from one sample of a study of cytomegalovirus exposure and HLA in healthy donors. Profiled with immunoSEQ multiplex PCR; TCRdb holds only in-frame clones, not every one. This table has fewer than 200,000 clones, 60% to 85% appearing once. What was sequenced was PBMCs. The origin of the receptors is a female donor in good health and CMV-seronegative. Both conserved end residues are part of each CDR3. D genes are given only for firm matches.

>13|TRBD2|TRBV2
CASRATSAGELFF
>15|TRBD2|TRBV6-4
CASSSGGSSYNEQFF
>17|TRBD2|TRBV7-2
CASSSPLAGVNTGELFF
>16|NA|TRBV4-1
CASSQDYLGPAQPQHF
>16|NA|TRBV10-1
CASSRHTFPPFYGYTF
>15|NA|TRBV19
CASIRSSGTVLTQYF
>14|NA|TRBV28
CASSSGGSSYEQYF
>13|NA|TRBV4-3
CASSPGRGREQYF
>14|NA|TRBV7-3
CASSLNRWTGELFF
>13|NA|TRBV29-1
CSVARGPQETQYF
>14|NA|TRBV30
CAWSVGGNTGELFF
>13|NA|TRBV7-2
CASSPAVVNEQFF
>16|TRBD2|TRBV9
CASSVGTSGAQETQYF
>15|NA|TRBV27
CASSPLTGRRTEAFF
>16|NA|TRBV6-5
CASSYSRGTFTYEQYF
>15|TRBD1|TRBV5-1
CASSQLGTGRNEQFF
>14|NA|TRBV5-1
CASSPGPGAGELFF
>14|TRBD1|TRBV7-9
CASSSRDRHNEQFF
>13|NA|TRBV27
CASSLVPRQGQFF
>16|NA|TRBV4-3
CASSQDWGRGSDEQYF
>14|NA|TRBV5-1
CASSLGGSTGELFF
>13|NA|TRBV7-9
CASSYGGGYGYTF
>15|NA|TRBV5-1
CASSLLSFSYNEQFF
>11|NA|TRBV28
CATTLRGEQYF
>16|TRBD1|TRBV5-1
CASSRQGARGGSPLHF
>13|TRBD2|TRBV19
CASSTTLAGSQFF
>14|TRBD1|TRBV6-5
CASSLSRGSWGYTF
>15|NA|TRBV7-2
CASSSEWRRQETQYF
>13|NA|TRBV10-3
CAISEPGRETQYF
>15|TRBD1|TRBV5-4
CASSLRTGFTDTQYF
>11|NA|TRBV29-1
CSVGQNYEQYF
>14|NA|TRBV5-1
CASSITGTTYEQYF
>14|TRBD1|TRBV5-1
CASSSGQGPYEQYF
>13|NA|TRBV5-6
CASSIGQYTEAFF